The rows below give T cell receptor beta chains drawn from one sample of a study of CD8 T cells in ankylosing spondylitis. TCRdb passed the 5' RACE reads through MiXCR, listing each CDR3 protein once. The sample records around 150,000 distinct CDR3 sequences, around 18% being singletons. The sequenced material came from blood, either unsorted or a sorted T cell fraction (not recorded which). The receptors originated from a male donor with ankylosing spondylitis or in good health (not recorded which). Each CDR3 is given with its conserved first and last residue. A D gene is named only where the DNA matches it firmly. Rows give clone size only sometimes, using once, few, many, or a class for an expanded clone.

>TRBD1|many|TRBV5-1|TRBJ1-1
TGCGCCAGCAGCCCCCGACAGGGGAATGTGAACACTGAAGCTTTCTTT
CASSPRQGNVNTEAFF
>.|.|TRBV6-5|TRBJ2-3
TGTGCCAGCGCAGGCCGCACAGATACGCAGTATTTT
CASAGRTDTQYF
>TRBD2|few|TRBV5-1|TRBJ2-3
TGCGCCAGCAATCCAACTAGCGGTTCCACAGATACGCAGTATTTT
CASNPTSGSTDTQYF
>.|.|TRBV24-1|TRBJ2-7
TGTGCCACCAGTGACTCAGCGGGCGTCTCCTACGAGCAGTACTTC
CATSDSAGVSYEQYF
>.|many|TRBV7-2|TRBJ1-2
TGTGCCAGCAGCTTGAACAGGCCGCCGTCGGGTGGCTACACCTTC
CASSLNRPPSGGYTF
>.|few|TRBV30|TRBJ1-1
TGTGCCTGGAGTGTACGAGGAGGGTACACTGAAGCTTTCTTT
CAWSVRGGYTEAFF
>TRBD1|many|TRBV28|TRBJ1-1
TGTGCCAGCAGGGCGACAGGGGGTTTCACTGAAGCTTTCTTT
CASRATGGFTEAFF
>TRBD1|many|TRBV10-3|TRBJ2-4
TGTGCCATCAGTGACCCCGCCGGGACAGGGAAAGGCGGGGGAGTGTACTTC
CAISDPAGTGKGGGVYF
>.|many|TRBV5-1|TRBJ1-1
TGCGCCAGCGAGGACAGCAACTCGAACACTGAAGCTTTCTTT
CASEDSNSNTEAFF
>.|few|TRBV29-1|TRBJ2-5
TGCAGCGTTGTGTCTTTGCAAGAGACCCAGTACTTC
CSVVSLQETQYF
>.|few|TRBV5-6|TRBJ2-1
TGTGCCAGCAGGCCTAAGGGGGGTGTCAATGAGCAGTTCTTC
CASRPKGGVNEQFF
>.|.|TRBV29-1|TRBJ2-1
TGCAGCGTTGCCCCGGATTACAATGAGCAGTTCTTC
CSVAPDYNEQFF
>TRBD1|.|TRBV29-1|TRBJ1-1
TGCAGCGGCCGGATTACAGGGGGCGTCACTGAAGCTTTCTTT
CSGRITGGVTEAFF
>.|few|TRBV5-1|TRBJ2-7
TGCGCCAGCAGCGAGGGACACGTCCTTACCTACGAGCAGTACTTC
CASSEGHVLTYEQYF
>TRBD2|.|TRBV20-1|TRBJ2-5
TGCAGTGCTCGAACTAGCGGTGGGACCCAGTACTTC
CSARTSGGTQYF
>TRBD1|.|TRBV12-3/TRBV12-4|TRBJ2-7
TGTGCCAGCAGTCGAAGACAGGGTTGGGAGCAGTACTTC
CASSRRQGWEQYF
>TRBD2|many|TRBV4-2|TRBJ2-7
TGTGCCAGCAGCCAAGGTAGCGGGTCTACCTACGAGCAGTACTTC
CASSQGSGSTYEQYF
>TRBD2|many|TRBV30|TRBJ2-7
TGTGCCTGGACGGGTCTGGCTAGCGGCTACGAGCAGTACTTC
CAWTGLASGYEQYF
>.|.|TRBV12-3/TRBV12-4|TRBJ1-2
TGTGCCAGCAGCACCAGCCGGGGCTACACCTTC
CASSTSRGYTF
>.|.|TRBV20-1|TRBJ2-3
TGCAGTGCTAGAGAACTAGGCCTCTCAGATACGCAGTATTTT
CSARELGLSDTQYF
>.|few|TRBV6-5|TRBJ1-4
TGTGCCAGCAGTGCCAACAGGGCTCGTAATGAAAAACTGTTTTTT
CASSANRARNEKLFF
>.|many|TRBV20-1|TRBJ1-4
TGCAGTGCTAGAACGCAGGGGAATGAAAAACTGTTTTTT
CSARTQGNEKLFF
>TRBD2|many|TRBV6-1|TRBJ2-1
TGTGCCAGCAGGCCGGGAGCGGGGGCCTACAATGAGCAGTTCTTC
CASRPGAGAYNEQFF
>.|few|TRBV7-2|TRBJ2-1
TGTGCCAGCAGCTTAGCGGGGCCGCACAATGAGCAGTTCTTC
CASSLAGPHNEQFF
>.|many|TRBV12-3/TRBV12-4|TRBJ2-5
TGTGCCAGCGCAGCACAACAGGGAGAAGAGACCCAGTACTTC
CASAAQQGEETQYF
>.|many|TRBV27|TRBJ2-7
TGTGCCAGCAGTGCTCGGGGGTCGGGCTTCTACGAGCAGTACTTC
CASSARGSGFYEQYF
>TRBD1|few|TRBV9|TRBJ2-7
TGTGCCAGCAGCAGGACAGGGGACGAGCAGTACTTC
CASSRTGDEQYF
>.|many|TRBV7-7|TRBJ2-3
TGTGCCAGCAGCTTAGGCGGCAGGCCCACAGATACGCAGTATTTT
CASSLGGRPTDTQYF
>.|many|TRBV11-2|TRBJ2-3
TGTGCCAGCAGCTTAAGGTGGGAAGCTAGCACAGATACGCAGTATTTT
CASSLRWEASTDTQYF
>.|few|TRBV7-9|TRBJ1-5
TGTGCCAGCAGCTTGGGGGGGATTAGCAATCAGCCCCAGCATTTT
CASSLGGISNQPQHF
>TRBD2|many|TRBV20-1|TRBJ2-5
TGCAGTGGGTCCTCATTAGCGGGATGGGGGGAGACCCAGTACTTC
CSGSSLAGWGETQYF
>.|many|TRBV12-3/TRBV12-4|TRBJ2-3
TGTGCCAGCAGGGGGGGTCTAGGCACAGATACGCAGTATTTT
CASRGGLGTDTQYF
>.|few|TRBV21-1|TRBJ2-1
TGTGCCAGCAGCAAATTGTTGGCGGTCTTAGCCTACAATGAGCAGTTCTTC
CASSKLLAVLAYNEQFF
>.|.|TRBV11-2|TRBJ2-1
TGTGCCAGCAGCTTTACCGGGTGGGGGTCGGGCAATGAGCAGTTCTTC
CASSFTGWGSGNEQFF
>.|many|TRBV5-1|TRBJ2-2
TGCGCCAGCAGCTCCCGGGCAGGGGACACCGGGGAGCTGTTTTTT
CASSSRAGDTGELFF
>.|.|TRBV25-1|TRBJ1-1
TGTGCCAGCAGCCAGGGAATGAACACTGAAGCTTTCTTT
CASSQGMNTEAFF
>.|.|TRBV3-1|TRBJ1-4
TGTGCCAGCAGCCAAGGGGCCGTTGAAAAACTGTTTTTT
CASSQGAVEKLFF
>TRBD1|many|TRBV4-1|TRBJ2-7
TGCGCCAGCAGCCAAAGACAGGGGGCACTACTCGAGCAGTACTTC
CASSQRQGALLEQYF
>.|many|TRBV10-2|TRBJ2-5
TGCGCCAGCAGTGAGGGGAACGTACAAGAGACCCAGTACTTC
CASSEGNVQETQYF
>TRBD1|many|TRBV24-1|TRBJ2-3
TGTGCCACCAGTGATTTGGGAGGACAGGGCCAAGATACGCAGTATTTT
CATSDLGGQGQDTQYF
>TRBD2|many|TRBV14|TRBJ2-1
TGTGCCAGCAGCGCGCTTGGGGGGGCCTACAATGAGCAGTTCTTC
CASSALGGAYNEQFF
>TRBD2|few|TRBV10-3|TRBJ2-5
TGTGCCATCAGCGGGGGGGCTGGAAAAGAGACCCAGTACTTC
CAISGGAGKETQYF
>TRBD2|many|TRBV24-1|TRBJ2-3
TGTGCCACCAGTGACGGGGGGAGCACAGATACGCAGTATTTT
CATSDGGSTDTQYF
>.|many|TRBV5-1|TRBJ2-3
TGCGCCAGCAGCTTGGCCATCGGCGGGACGACCACAGATACGCAGTATTTT
CASSLAIGGTTTDTQYF
>.|many|TRBV5-1|TRBJ2-5
TGCGCCAGCAGCTTGTACGGCAGTTCCCGGTGGGAGACCCAGTACTTC
CASSLYGSSRWETQYF
>.|.|TRBV5-1|TRBJ2-3
TGCGCCAGCAGCTTGGACGGGGGCGATCCAGATACGCAGTATTTT
CASSLDGGDPDTQYF
>.|few|TRBV18|TRBJ2-1
TGTGCCAGCTCAGAGAACCGCCGGGATTCCGGCTCCTACAATGAGCAGTTCTTC
CASSENRRDSGSYNEQFF
>TRBD2|many|TRBV5-1|TRBJ2-7
TGCGCCAGCACCGCTAAATTCACTAGCGCCTCGGTGCAGTACTTC
CASTAKFTSASVQYF
>.|many|TRBV29-1|TRBJ1-2
TGCAGCGTTCTGGAGTCATACTATGGCTACACCTTC
CSVLESYYGYTF
>.|.|TRBV3-1|TRBJ2-2
TGTGCCTCGAATAGCGGGACAGAGGGCGGGGAGCTGTTTTTT
CASNSGTEGGELFF
>.|many|TRBV28|TRBJ2-7
TGTGCCAGCAGTTTACAAGGGGAGCAGTACTTC
CASSLQGEQYF
>.|many|TRBV18|TRBJ1-5
TGTGCCAGCTCGGAAGACTCAGGGTATTATCAGCCCCAGCATTTT
CASSEDSGYYQPQHF